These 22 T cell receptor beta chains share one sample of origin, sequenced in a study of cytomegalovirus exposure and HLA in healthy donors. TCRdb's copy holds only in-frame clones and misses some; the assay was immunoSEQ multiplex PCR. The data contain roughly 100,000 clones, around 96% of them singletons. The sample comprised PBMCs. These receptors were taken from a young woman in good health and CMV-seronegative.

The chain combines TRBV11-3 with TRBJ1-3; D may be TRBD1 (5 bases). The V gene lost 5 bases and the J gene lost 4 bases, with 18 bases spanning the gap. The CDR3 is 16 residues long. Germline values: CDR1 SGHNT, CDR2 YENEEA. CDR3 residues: CASSTPRQGWGNTIYF. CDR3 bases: TGTGCCAGCAGCACGCCAAGGCAGGGATGGGGAAACACCATATATTTT.

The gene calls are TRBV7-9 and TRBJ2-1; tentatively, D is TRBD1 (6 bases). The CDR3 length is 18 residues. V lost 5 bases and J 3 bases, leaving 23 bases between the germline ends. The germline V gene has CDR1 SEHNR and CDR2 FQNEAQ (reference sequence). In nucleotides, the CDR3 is TGTGCCAGCAGCCCAACCCGGGCAGGGGTTTATTTCTACAATGAGCAGTTCTTC. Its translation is CASSPTRAGVYFYNEQFF.

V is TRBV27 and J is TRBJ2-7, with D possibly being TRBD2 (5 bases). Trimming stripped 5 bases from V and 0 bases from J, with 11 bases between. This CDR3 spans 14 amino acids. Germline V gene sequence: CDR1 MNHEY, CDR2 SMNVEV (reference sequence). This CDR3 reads CASSASRSSYEQYF. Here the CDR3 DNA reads TGTGCCAGCAGTGCTAGCCGTAGCTCCTACGAGCAGTACTTC.

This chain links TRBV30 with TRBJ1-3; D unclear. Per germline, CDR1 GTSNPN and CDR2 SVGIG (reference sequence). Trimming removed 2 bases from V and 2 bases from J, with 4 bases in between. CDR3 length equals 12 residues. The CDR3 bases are TGTGCCTGGAGTAACACTGGAAACACCATATATTTT. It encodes CAWSNTGNTIYF.

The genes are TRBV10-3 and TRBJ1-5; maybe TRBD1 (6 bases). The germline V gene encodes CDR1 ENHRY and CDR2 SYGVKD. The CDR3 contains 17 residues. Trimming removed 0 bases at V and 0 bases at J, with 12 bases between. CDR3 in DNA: TGTGCCATCAGTGAGTCGGGGGCAGCAGATAGCAATCAGCCCCAGCATTTT. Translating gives CAISESGAADSNQPQHF.

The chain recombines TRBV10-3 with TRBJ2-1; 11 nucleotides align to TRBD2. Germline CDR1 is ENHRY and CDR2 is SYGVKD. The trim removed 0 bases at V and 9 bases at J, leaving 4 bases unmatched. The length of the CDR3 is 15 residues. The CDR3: CAISESTSGRSEQFF. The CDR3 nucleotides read TGTGCCATCAGTGAGTCAACTAGCGGGAGATCTGAGCAGTTCTTC.

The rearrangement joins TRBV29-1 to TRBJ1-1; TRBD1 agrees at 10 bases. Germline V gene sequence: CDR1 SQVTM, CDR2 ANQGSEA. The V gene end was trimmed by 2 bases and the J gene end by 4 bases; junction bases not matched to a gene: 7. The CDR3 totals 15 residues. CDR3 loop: CSVENRDRGGTEAFF. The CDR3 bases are TGCAGCGTTGAAAACAGGGACAGGGGAGGCACTGAAGCTTTCTTT.

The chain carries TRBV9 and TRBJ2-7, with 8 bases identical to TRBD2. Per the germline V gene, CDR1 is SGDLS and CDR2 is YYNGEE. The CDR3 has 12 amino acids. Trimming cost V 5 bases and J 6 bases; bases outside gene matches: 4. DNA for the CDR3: TGTGCCAGCAGTGATAGCGGGACCGAGCAGTACTTC. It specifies CASSDSGTEQYF.

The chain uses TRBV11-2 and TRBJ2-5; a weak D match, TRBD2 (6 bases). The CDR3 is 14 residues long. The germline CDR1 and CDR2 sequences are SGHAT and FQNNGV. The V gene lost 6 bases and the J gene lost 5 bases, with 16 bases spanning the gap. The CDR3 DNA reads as TGTGCCAGCAGATATGACGGGGGTTGGGAGACCCAGTACTTC. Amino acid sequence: CASRYDGGWETQYF.

CDR3 sequence: CASSLAALYGYTF. The CDR3 DNA sequence: TGTGCCAGCAGCTTAGCAGCCCTCTATGGCTACACCTTC. The chain recombines TRBV7-9 with TRBJ1-2; D is uncertain. V shed 0 bases and J shed 4 bases, with 6 bases lying between them. The CDR3 loop spans 13 amino acids. Per germline, CDR1 SEHNR and CDR2 FQNEAQ (reference sequence).

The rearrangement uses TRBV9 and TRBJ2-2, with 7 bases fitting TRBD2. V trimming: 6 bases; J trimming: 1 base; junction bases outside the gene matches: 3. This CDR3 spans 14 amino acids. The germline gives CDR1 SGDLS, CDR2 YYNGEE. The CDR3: CASTGLENTGELFF. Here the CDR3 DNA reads TGTGCCAGCACAGGACTAGAGAACACCGGGGAGCTGTTTTTT.

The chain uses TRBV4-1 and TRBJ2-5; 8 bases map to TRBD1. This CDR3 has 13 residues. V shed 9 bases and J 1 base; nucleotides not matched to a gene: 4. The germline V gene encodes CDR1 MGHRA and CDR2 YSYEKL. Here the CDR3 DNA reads TGCGCCAGTATGGACAGGGCCCAAGAGACCCAGTACTTC. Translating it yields CASMDRAQETQYF.

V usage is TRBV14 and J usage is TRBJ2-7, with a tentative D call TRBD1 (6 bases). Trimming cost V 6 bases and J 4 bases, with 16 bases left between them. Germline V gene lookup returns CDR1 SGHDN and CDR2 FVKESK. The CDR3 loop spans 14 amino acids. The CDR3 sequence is CASRESGARYEQYF. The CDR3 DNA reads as TGTGCCAGCAGAGAATCAGGGGCGCGGTACGAGCAGTACTTC.

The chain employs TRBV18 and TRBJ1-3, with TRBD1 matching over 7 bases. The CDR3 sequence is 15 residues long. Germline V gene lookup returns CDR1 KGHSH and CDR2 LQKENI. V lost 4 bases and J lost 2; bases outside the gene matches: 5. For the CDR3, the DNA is TGTGCCAGCTCACGTACAGGGGCGACTGGAAACACCATATATTTT. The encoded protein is CASSRTGATGNTIYF.

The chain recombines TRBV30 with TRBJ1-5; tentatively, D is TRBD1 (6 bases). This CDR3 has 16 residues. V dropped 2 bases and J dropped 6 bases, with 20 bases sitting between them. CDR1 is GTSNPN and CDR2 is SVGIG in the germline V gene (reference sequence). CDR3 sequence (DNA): TGTGCCTGGAGTCCACAGGGTTGGGAAAGGGCTCAGCCCCAGCATTTT. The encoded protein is CAWSPQGWERAQPQHF.

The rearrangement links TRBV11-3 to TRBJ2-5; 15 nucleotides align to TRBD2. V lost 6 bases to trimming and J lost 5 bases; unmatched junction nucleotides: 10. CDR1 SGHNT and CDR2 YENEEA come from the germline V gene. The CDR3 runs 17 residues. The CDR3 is CASSPPGLAGGRETQYF. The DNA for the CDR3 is TGTGCCAGCAGTCCGCCGGGACTAGCGGGGGGAAGGGAGACCCAGTACTTC.

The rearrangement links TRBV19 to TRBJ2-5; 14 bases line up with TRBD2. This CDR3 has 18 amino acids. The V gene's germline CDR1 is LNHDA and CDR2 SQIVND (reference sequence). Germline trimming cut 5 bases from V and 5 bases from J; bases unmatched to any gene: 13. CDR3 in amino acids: CASSPGLAGVSVVETQYF. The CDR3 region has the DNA TGTGCCAGTAGTCCGGGACTAGCGGGAGTCTCAGTGGTGGAGACCCAGTACTTC.

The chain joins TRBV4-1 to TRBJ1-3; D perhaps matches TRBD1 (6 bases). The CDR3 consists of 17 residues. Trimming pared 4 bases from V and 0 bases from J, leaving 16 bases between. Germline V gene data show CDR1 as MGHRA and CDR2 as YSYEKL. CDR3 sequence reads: CASSLDPRTDSGNTIYF. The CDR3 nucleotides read TGCGCCAGCAGCCTGGATCCTCGGACAGACTCTGGAAACACCATATATTTT.

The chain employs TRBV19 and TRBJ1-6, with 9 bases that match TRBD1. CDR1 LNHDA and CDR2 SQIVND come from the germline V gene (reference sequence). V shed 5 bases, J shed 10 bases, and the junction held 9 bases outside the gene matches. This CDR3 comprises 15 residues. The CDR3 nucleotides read TGTGCCAGTAGTCTGGGACAGGGAAACAAATCACCCCTCCACTTT. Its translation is CASSLGQGNKSPLHF. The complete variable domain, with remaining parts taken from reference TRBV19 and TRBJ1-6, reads DGGITQSPKYLFRKEGQNVTLSCEQNLNHDAMYWYRQDPGQGLRLIYYSQIVNDFQKGDIAEGYSVSREKKESFPLTVTSAQKNPTAFYLCASSLGQGNKSPLHFGNGTRLTVT.

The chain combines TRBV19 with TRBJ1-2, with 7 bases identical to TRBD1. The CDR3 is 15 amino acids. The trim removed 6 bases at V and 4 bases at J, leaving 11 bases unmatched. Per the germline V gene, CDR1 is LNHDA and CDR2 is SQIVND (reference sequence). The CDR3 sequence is CASRNSQGRTYGYTF. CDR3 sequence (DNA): TGTGCCAGTAGGAATTCACAGGGGCGGACCTATGGCTACACCTTC.

CDR3 in DNA: TGTGCCAGCAGCTTAAGGGCCGGGAGTTCCTACGAGCAGTACTTC. It is translated as CASSLRAGSSYEQYF. The rearrangement joins TRBV7-9 to TRBJ2-7, with D possibly matching TRBD2 (6 bases). The CDR3 is made up of 15 amino acids. CDR1 is SEHNR, CDR2 FQNEAQ, per germline (reference sequence). V gave up 2 bases and J gave up 1 base, with 12 bases separating them.

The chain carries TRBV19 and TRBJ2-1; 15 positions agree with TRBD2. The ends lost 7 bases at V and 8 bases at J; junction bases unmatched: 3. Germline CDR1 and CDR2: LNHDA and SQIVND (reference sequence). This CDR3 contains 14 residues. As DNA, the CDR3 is TGTGCCAGTATAGGGACTAGCGGGAGGTATGAGCAGTTCTTC. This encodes CASIGTSGRYEQFF.